This T cell receptor (beta chain) stems from a study of shared clonotypes between healthy human individuals. Findings of the study overall: Expectations were that clonotype sharing among donors would be affected by sequencing depth.

All participating donors were Caucasian adults from Nashville, Tennessee. Regarding this clone: Its target is unknown.

Profiling relied on immunoSEQ multiplex PCR, and the TCRdb table lists in-frame clones only, not all of them. The sample yields about 1,500,000 clones, roughly 95% seen once. Material for sequencing was naive CD4+ T cells sorted from blood. Documented subset: CD45RA+ positively selected. This receptor was identified in a young man in good health.

The CDR3 sequence is CASSDRGANTGELFF. Written as DNA, the CDR3 is TGTGCCAGCAGTGACAGGGGCGCGAACACCGGGGAGCTGTTTTTT. The chain uses TRBV9 and TRBJ2-2, with TRBD1 identical over 8 bases. The germline V gene encodes CDR1 SGDLS and CDR2 YYNGEE. The trim removed 5 bases at V and 0 bases at J, leaving 3 bases unmatched. The CDR3 loop spans 15 amino acids.